This TCR beta chain came from a study of T cells after yellow fever vaccination. Overall study context: Fractions of limited cellularity were prepared by means of SMART-Seq v4 Ultra Low Input. The study's findings and limits: A weaker but faster secondary response was observed, peaking on day 5 versus 15. Subsequent to the booster, the majority of primary-vaccination clones reappeared (around 96% CD4, about 90% CD8). One caveat is that FACS-sorted repertoires could contain abundant clonotypes contaminating from the bulk population.

The CDR3 length is 16 residues. J was trimmed by 2 bases and V by 6 bases; bases with no gene match: 10. Germline V gene data show CDR1 as SGHAT and CDR2 as FQNNGV. TCRdb itself ran the 5' RACE reads through MiXCR, one entry per CDR3 protein. The sample has approximately 300,000 distinct CDR3 sequences, 13% seen once; the top ten hold roughly 0.5%. This clonotype was counted between two and nine times. Antigen: not known. This sample comprised CD4+ T cells sorted from PBMCs, obtained 45 days after the yellow fever booster vaccination. The origin of this receptor is a man aged 25-45 years who received the YFV17D yellow fever vaccine. The J gene is TRBJ2-3, the V gene TRBV11-2; 8 bases are a match to TRBD2. The CDR3 spells CASRPPGLGHTDTQYF. In nucleotides, the CDR3 is TGTGCCAGCAGACCCCCGGGACTAGGACACACAGATACGCAGTATTTT.